These 17 T cell receptor beta chains came from one sample sequenced in a study of T-cell memory formation after mild COVID-19. MiXCR was run by TCRdb on the 5' RACE reads, yielding one entry per CDR3 protein. The sample holds under 300,000 distinct CDR3 sequences, roughly 18% seen once. Sequencing input: PBMCs or a T cell subset sorted from them (not recorded which). Receptor source: a young man who had mild COVID-19 (a few samples of this study predate the infection). Cell type and time point are not known.

This clonotype was seen only a few times. This CDR3 reads CASSLSVQETQYF. DNA for the CDR3: TGTGCCAGCAGCTTATCTGTCCAAGAGACCCAGTACTTC. The genes are TRBV7-2 and TRBJ2-5, with unresolved D. The germline gives CDR1 SGHTA, CDR2 FQGNSA. The CDR3 is 13 residues long. Trimming shortened V by 2 bases and J by 1 base, and 5 bases separated the two germline ends.

The chain recombines TRBV5-1 with TRBJ1-2; TRBD1 is a possible D gene (5 bases). CDR1 and CDR2 (germline): SGHRS, YFSETQ. V lost 0 bases, J lost 13 bases, and 19 bases lay in between. The length of the CDR3 is 14 residues. CDR3: CASSLDRRTFKATF. In DNA form, the CDR3 reads TGCGCCAGCAGCTTGGACAGGAGGACATTCAAGGCCACCTTC.

The V call is TRBV4-3, the J call TRBJ2-1; tentatively, D is TRBD2 (5 bases). CDR3 length: 11 amino acids. The germline V gene has CDR1 LGHNA and CDR2 YSLEER. V lost 9 bases to trimming and J lost 6 bases, with 9 bases between them. CDR3 loop: CASIRGNEQFF. CDR3 bases: TGCGCCAGTATCCGGGGCAATGAGCAGTTCTTC.

This sequence joins TRBV28 and TRBJ1-5; 9 nucleotides align to TRBD1. There are 16 residues in the CDR3. Trimming removed 5 bases from V and 3 bases from J; junction bases left unmatched: 8. Per germline, CDR1 MDHEN and CDR2 SYDVKM. The CDR3 DNA reads as TGTGCCAGCAGTACCCACCGGACAGGGGTCAATCAGCCCCAGCATTTT. This gives the protein CASSTHRTGVNQPQHF.

The chain carries TRBV4-3 and TRBJ2-3, with 12 nucleotides matching TRBD2. After removal of 3 bases from V and 5 bases from J, the junction contained 12 bases not matched to a gene. The CDR3 covers 18 residues. From germline, CDR1 is LGHNA and CDR2 YSLEER. This CDR3 reads CASSHPGASGGDRDTQYF. The CDR3 coding sequence is TGCGCCAGCAGCCACCCAGGGGCTAGCGGGGGGGATAGAGATACGCAGTATTTT.

A few counts support this clonotype. V is TRBV13 and J is TRBJ2-7, with a tentative D call TRBD2 (6 bases). The CDR3 loop spans 13 amino acids. V was pared by 5 bases and J by 1 base, with 9 bases between. CDR1 is PRHDT, CDR2 FYEKMQ, per germline (reference sequence). The CDR3 loop reads CASSVLASYEQYF. CDR3 DNA sequence: TGTGCCAGCAGCGTACTAGCTTCCTACGAGCAGTACTTC. The full variable domain, completed using reference TRBV13 and TRBJ2-7, is AAGVIQSPRHLIKEKRETATLKCYPIPRHDTVYWYQQGPGQDPQFLISFYEKMQSDKGSIPDRFSAQQFSDYHSELNMSSLELGDSALYFCASSVLASYEQYFGPGTRLTVT.

V is TRBV6-4 and J is TRBJ2-2, with 9 nucleotides matching TRBD2. This CDR3 spans 17 amino acids. V shed 0 bases, J shed 4 bases, and the junction held 6 bases outside the gene matches. CDR1 and CDR2 (germline): MRHNA, SNTAGT. DNA of the CDR3: TGTGCCAGCAGTGACTCAAGCGGCGGGGGGGCCACCGGGGAGCTGTTTTTT. Its protein is CASSDSSGGGATGELFF.

This clonotype appeared a few times. This chain joins TRBV6-6 and TRBJ1-2, with TRBD1 matching over 9 bases. This CDR3 region has 17 residues. Germline CDR1 MNHNY, CDR2 SVGAGI (reference sequence). The junction had 10 bases not matched to a gene; V was cut back by 5 bases and J by 0 bases. As DNA, the CDR3 is TGTGCCAGCAGTCTCTGGGGACAGGGTCGTGCTAACTATGGCTACACCTTC. It encodes CASSLWGQGRANYGYTF.

DNA of the CDR3: TGTGCCAGCAGTTTAGCTGGCATTGATACGCAGTATTTT. Translating gives CASSLAGIDTQYF. The rearrangement uses TRBV27 and TRBJ2-3; no definite D call. Trimming took off 2 bases at V and 6 bases at J, with 9 bases between the two ends. CDR3 length equals 13 residues. Germline V gene lookup returns CDR1 MNHEY and CDR2 SMNVEV (reference sequence).

This clonotype was seen many times. This chain links TRBV12-3 or TRBV12-4 with TRBJ2-7; D remains unclear. Trimming cost V 3 bases and J 2 bases, with 5 bases left between them. The CDR3 runs 12 residues. The CDR3 DNA sequence: TGTGCCAGCAGTTTTAACACCTACGAGCAGTACGTC. Translation: CASSFNTYEQYV.

This clonotype was picked up a small number of times. The CDR3 loop reads CASSLVDRGVEETQYF. The CDR3 region has the DNA TGTGCCAGCAGCTTAGTGGACAGGGGGGTTGAGGAGACCCAGTACTTC. V and J are TRBV7-2 and TRBJ2-5, with 10 positions matching TRBD1. The V gene's germline CDR1 is SGHTA and CDR2 FQGNSA. The CDR3 is 16 amino acids. Trimming removed 1 base from V and 5 bases from J; junction bases left unmatched: 7. Looking up the rest from reference TRBV7-2 and TRBJ2-5 gives the full variable domain: GAGVSQSPSNKVTEKGKDVELRCDPISGHTALYWYRQSLGQGLEFLIYFQGNSAPDKSGLPSDRFSAERTGGSVSTLTIQRTQQEDSAVYLCASSLVDRGVEETQYFGPGTRLLVL.

In this sample, this clonotype turned up a few times. The chain uses TRBV27 and TRBJ2-3; 9 positions match TRBD2. The V gene's germline CDR1 is MNHEY and CDR2 SMNVEV (reference sequence). This CDR3 has 13 residues. V lost 6 bases, J lost 4 bases, and 2 bases stayed unmatched. The CDR3 is CASRGGGADTQYF. The DNA for the CDR3 is TGTGCCAGCAGAGGCGGGGGGGCAGATACGCAGTATTTT.

This clonotype has a count of ten or more. The rearrangement joins TRBV12-3 or TRBV12-4 to TRBJ2-5; 10 bases align to TRBD2. The CDR3 totals 15 residues. The junction had 6 bases not matched to a gene; V was cut back by 6 bases and J by 2 bases. The CDR3 loop is CASSQRGGDQETQYF. The CDR3 nucleotides read TGTGCCAGCAGCCAGCGGGGGGGCGATCAAGAGACCCAGTACTTC.

This clonotype has only a few counts. The chain carries TRBV6-2 or TRBV6-3 and TRBJ2-7; 8 bases are a match to TRBD2. The CDR3 has 14 residues. Germline CDR1 is MNHEY and CDR2 is SVGEGT. Trimming cost V 6 bases and J 0 bases; bases outside gene matches: 4. The DNA for the CDR3 is TGTGCCAGCAGCCCGCGGGGGGTCTCCTACGAGCAGTACTTC. Translation: CASSPRGVSYEQYF.

This clonotype was seen a few times. V and J are TRBV7-2 and TRBJ2-3, with D unclear. This CDR3 has 15 amino acids. Germline CDR1 reads SGHTA; CDR2 reads FQGNSA. V was cut by 1 base and J by 2 bases, with 10 bases left in between. The CDR3 DNA is TGTGCCAGCAGCTTAGGGCCAGCGATCACAGATACGCAGTATTTT. Translated, it gives CASSLGPAITDTQYF.

The genes are TRBV25-1 and TRBJ2-5; no reliable D call. The germline V and J ends were trimmed by 6 bases and 7 bases, with 18 bases remaining between them. CDR1 MGHDK and CDR2 SYGVNS come from the germline V gene. The CDR3 sequence is 14 residues long. The CDR3: CASSAPLERTTQYF. In nucleotides, the CDR3 is TGTGCCAGCAGCGCACCCTTGGAGAGGACGACCCAGTACTTC.

This clonotype was recorded a few times. The CDR3 region has the DNA TGTGCCAGCAGCCCCGCGACAGAGTCTTGGGCAGATACGCAGTATTTT. Translated, it gives CASSPATESWADTQYF. The chain employs TRBV6-2 or TRBV6-3 and TRBJ2-3; tentatively, D is TRBD1 (5 bases). This CDR3 spans 16 amino acids. Looked up from germline, CDR1 is MNHEY and CDR2 is SVGEGT. V dropped 6 bases and J dropped 4 bases, with 20 bases sitting between them.